This TCR beta chain was documented in a study of response to subunit inactivated influenza vaccine. Study-wide results and limits: The authors put forward the suggestion that each seasonal influenza vaccination may bring in only a limited number of new T cells.

This clonotype was seen repeatedly, ten times or more. The antigen remains undetermined. From the RT-PCR reads, TCRdb called clonotypes with MiXCR, one entry per CDR3 protein. The sample has around 160,000 distinct CDR3 sequences, approximately 11% seen once. V lost 5 bases, J lost 2 bases, and 19 bases lay in between. CDR1 and CDR2 from the germline V gene are SGHTA and FQGNSA. The CDR3 runs to 16 residues. The origin of this receptor is a man aged 45-65 years who received an inactivated influenza vaccine. The material was non-naive T cells sorted from PBMCs, obtained more than 35 days after vaccination. The V call is TRBV7-2, the J call TRBJ2-7; TRBD1 is a possible D gene (5 bases). CDR3 nucleotide sequence: TGTGCCAGCAGCCCTAGGGGCAGGCCCCCGACCTACGAGCAGTACTTC. It codes for CASSPRGRPPTYEQYF.